The rows below give T cell receptor beta chains drawn from one sample of a study of T cell changes during pregnancy in multiple sclerosis. Assay: immunoSEQ multiplex PCR; the TCRdb copy retains only in-frame clones and omits some. The sample records under 45,000 clones, 88% being singletons. Specimen: CD8+ T cells from peripheral blood mononuclear cells, collected in the first trimester of pregnancy. The receptor source for this set is a female donor with multiple sclerosis, enrolled in a pregnancy study. The CDR3 runs from the conserved cysteine through the conserved F or W. The order of the fields is V gene, CDR3 length, clone size, J gene, D gene, CDR3 protein, CDR3 DNA. A D gene is named only where the DNA matches it firmly. Some rows have no size entry. The others give once, few or many, or a class for an expanded clone.

TRBV4-1	14	-	TRBJ2-6	-	CASSQVTGANVLTF	TGCGCCAGCAGCCAAGTAACAGGGGCCAACGTCCTGACTTTC
TRBV13	16	-	TRBJ2-5	-	CASSSDFGGNQETQYF	TGTGCCAGCAGCTCCGATTTTGGGGGGAACCAAGAGACCCAGTACTTC
TRBV15	15	-	TRBJ2-1	-	CATSRDRGDTNEQFF	TGTGCCACCAGCAGAGATCGGGGGGACACCAATGAGCAGTTCTTC
TRBV5-8	15	-	TRBJ2-7	TRBD2	CASSTRTSGSYEQYF	TGTGCCAGCAGCACTCGGACTAGCGGCTCCTACGAGCAGTACTTC
TRBV15	10	-	TRBJ2-4	-	CATSRDRLYF	TGTGCCACCAGCAGGGACAGATTGTACTTC
TRBV4-2	15	-	TRBJ2-1	TRBD2	CASSQDPAGANEQFF	TGTGCCAGCAGCCAAGACCCAGCGGGGGCCAATGAGCAGTTCTTC
TRBV10-3	13	-	TRBJ2-5	-	CAISESLGWEQYF	TGTGCCATCAGTGAGTCCCTGGGGTGGGAGCAGTACTTC
TRBV9	16	-	TRBJ2-1	TRBD2	CASSAYSGGANNEQFF	TGTGCCAGCAGCGCCTATAGCGGGGGGGCTAACAATGAGCAGTTCTTC
TRBV5-1	14	-	TRBJ1-6	-	CASSLQGYGSPLHF	TGCGCCAGCAGCTTACAGGGCTACGGTTCACCCCTCCACTTT
TRBV9	15	-	TRBJ1-5	TRBD1	CASSVGGTGNQPQHF	TGTGCCAGCAGCGTAGGAGGGACAGGCAATCAGCCCCAGCATTTT
TRBV4-2	16	-	TRBJ2-7	TRBD1	CASSQEQGQGAREQYF	TGTGCCAGCAGCCAAGAGCAGGGACAGGGGGCGCGGGAGCAGTACTTC
TRBV19	19	-	TRBJ1-1	TRBD1	CASRAQGVTPNLMNTEAFF	TGTGCCAGTAGGGCCCAGGGGGTAACCCCGAATTTAATGAACACTGAAGCTTTCTTT
TRBV6-4	15	-	TRBJ2-2	-	CASSLSTGYTGELFF	TGTGCCAGCAGTCTTTCTACAGGGTATACCGGGGAGCTGTTTTTT
TRBV30	15	-	TRBJ1-1	-	CACHTPAGMNTEAFF	TGTGCCTGCCACACCCCCGCGGGAATGAACACTGAAGCTTTCTTT
TRBV10-3	13	-	TRBJ2-7	-	CAISAVPPYEQYF	TGTGCCATCAGTGCAGTGCCCCCCTACGAGCAGTACTTC
TRBV6-6	12	few	TRBJ1-1	-	CASSEGVTEAFF	TGTGCCAGCAGCGAGGGGGTTACTGAAGCTTTCTTT
TRBV2	19	once	TRBJ1-6	-	CASNLPSGLAGLSNSPLHF	TGTGCCAGCAATCTCCCCTCCGGTTTGGCAGGGCTTAGTAATTCACCCCTCCACTTT
TRBV25-1	14	-	TRBJ2-3	-	CASRPGDTRDTQYF	TGTGCCAGCAGGCCGGGAGATACCCGGGATACGCAGTATTTT
TRBV19	16	-	TRBJ2-3	-	CASKKVGVADTDTQYF	TGTGCCAGTAAAAAAGTGGGAGTAGCGGACACAGATACGCAGTATTTT
TRBV9	13	few	TRBJ2-3	TRBD2	CASSRGGLDTQYF	TGTGCCAGCAGCCGGGGGGGATTGGATACGCAGTATTTT
TRBV27	16	-	TRBJ2-1	TRBD2	CASSPAQPGGPVEQFF	TGTGCCAGCAGTCCCGCCCAGCCGGGGGGGCCTGTGGAGCAGTTCTTC
TRBV9	14	-	TRBJ2-1	-	CASTPGGGYNEQFF	TGTGCCAGCACCCCCGGGGGAGGCTACAATGAGCAGTTCTTC
TRBV2	14	-	TRBJ2-3	TRBD2	CASRTSDITDTQYF	TGTGCCAGCAGGACTAGCGACATCACAGATACGCAGTATTTT
TRBV15	16	-	TRBJ2-5	-	CATSSGMDGHLGTQYF	TGTGCCACCTCCTCAGGGATGGACGGCCACTTGGGGACCCAGTACTTC